This T cell receptor (beta chain) was retrieved from a study of CD8 T cells in Susac syndrome. As regards this clonotype: Its antigen is as yet unknown.

Sequencing of TCR beta was undertaken in CD8+ and CD4+ T cells derived from blood. Trimming cost V 4 bases and J 5 bases; bases outside gene matches: 6. This CDR3 spans 14 amino acids. Germline-derived CDR1 and CDR2 are SGDLS and YYNGEE. With random hexamers, roughly 0.45 to 1 ug RNA was reverse transcribed. Amplification of TCR beta CDR3 used immunoSEQ multiplex PCR across 54 Vbeta and 13 Jbeta. MiXCR, run by TCRdb on the immunoSEQ multiplex PCR reads, gives a single entry per CDR3 protein. The profile shows 100,000 to 150,000 distinct CDR3 sequences, about 93% of them singletons. Findings of the study overall: The study conceded that its TCR sequencing and HLA analysis involved relatively few individuals. Clonal expansion was present among Susac CD8+ cells. This expansion reached its peak in TEMRA cells and in active patients.

The sequence was collected from a human donor with Susac syndrome. Sequencing was done on a sample of CD8+ T cells from PBMCs. The chain couples TRBV9 to TRBJ2-5; TRBD2 agrees at 9 bases. In DNA form, the CDR3 reads TGTGCCAGCAGCACGGGACTAGCTGGGGAGACCCAGTACTTC. It codes for CASSTGLAGETQYF.